This TCR beta chain was captured in a study of T-cell memory formation after mild COVID-19 (dated by TCRdb to about 2021). About the investigation overall: TCR sequence clusters from the two donors were largely donor specific. Two young, previously healthy adult volunteers made up the cohort, one male and one female. Longitudinal TCRalpha and TCRbeta repertoire sequencing tracked T-cell clones expanding and contracting after mild COVID-19 in a couple of donors. The research as a whole found: Some responding clones were found in pre-infection memory, which suggests that pre-existing cross-reactive memory T cells took part in the SARS-CoV-2 response. Contracting CD4+ clones were found mainly in CM and EM memory subsets, while CD8+ clones were enriched in EMRA. The study covered only two mild cases, and larger cohorts including severe cases with pre-infection samples were considered necessary. Clones that contracted from day 15 to 85 showed balanced CD4/CD8 phenotypes, whereas a second wave of clones that expanded from day 15 to 37 leaned towards CD4+. SARS-CoV-2 specificity was not confirmed for the second-wave clones peaking on day 37.

The germline V and J ends show losses of 6 bases and 6 bases respectively, and no gene match explains 12 bases of the junction. Inclusive of the bounding cysteine and phenylalanine, the CDR3 is 15 residues long. The read is trimmed to its CDR3 DNA, 45 bases read in frame from base 1. CDR1 and CDR2 are drawn from the germline V gene (reference sequence): SEHNR, FQNEAQ. To note about this clonotype: What antigen it recognizes has not been identified. No clone much larger than this one lies a single base away; base qualities are absent.

Ficoll-Paque density gradient centrifugation was used to isolate PBMCs. The reads were generated on an Illumina NovaSeq 6000. Using 5'RACE with constant-segment primers, TCRalpha and TCRbeta cDNA libraries were constructed, with sample barcodes and unique molecular identifiers added in the process. Trizol reagent was used to extract RNA from every sample. Library amplification was performed in two PCR steps, and a second sample barcode and Illumina TruSeq adapters were introduced in the second step. Sequencing of libraries was performed on an Illumina NovaSeq with 2 x 150 bp paired-end reads. Per the authors' processing: The reads were demultiplexed and collapsed into UMI-guided consensus sequences using migec v1.2.7. Using mixcr v2.1.11, UMI consensuses were aligned to TRA and TRB V and J templates and then assembled into clonotypes. Expanded or contracted clonotypes were those called significant by both edgeR and NoisET, with noise models trained on biological replicates. For edgeR calls, a false discovery rate-adjusted p below 0.01 and a log2 fold-change threshold of 1 were applied. As an exploratory analysis of dynamics, PCA with hierarchical clustering was applied to max-normalized trajectories of the 1000 most abundant clonotypes. The CD4 or CD8 phenotype of responding clones was assigned using the separately sequenced CD4+ and CD8+ repertoires. The public reads were reanalyzed by TCRdb: fastp trimming at Q25, MiXCR alignment, in-frame beta chains only. Every distinct CDR3 protein forms one entry, paired with its most common genes and DNA. The V and J calls come from TCRdb's annotation, not from the publication. The sample has about 470,000 distinct CDR3 sequences on record, approximately 18% of them singletons. The ten top clones hold more than 9% of the sample.

Here the chain combines TRBV7-9 and TRBJ2-3; TRBD1 matches 7 bases in the middle. The receptor was isolated from an adult woman who had mild COVID-19 (a few samples of this study predate the infection). The sample titles of this study are shuffled in the database, so cell type and time point are left out; the donor was told from shared clones. The sample taken for sequencing was PBMCs or a T cell subset sorted from them (not recorded which). The DNA sequence follows: TGTGCCAGCAGGCCCTCGACAGGGATTGGTGATACGCAGTATTTT. Its protein is CASRPSTGIGDTQYF.